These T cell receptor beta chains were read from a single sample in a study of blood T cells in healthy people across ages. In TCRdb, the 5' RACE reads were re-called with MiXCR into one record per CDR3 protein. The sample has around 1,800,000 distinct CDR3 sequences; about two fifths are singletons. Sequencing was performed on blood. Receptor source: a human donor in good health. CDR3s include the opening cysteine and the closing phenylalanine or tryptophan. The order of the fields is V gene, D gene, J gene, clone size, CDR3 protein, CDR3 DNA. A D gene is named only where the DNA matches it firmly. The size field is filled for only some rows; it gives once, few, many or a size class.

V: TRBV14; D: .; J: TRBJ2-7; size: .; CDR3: CASSPGHLSSYGQYF; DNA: TGTGCCAGCAGCCCCGGACACCTAAGCTCCTACGGGCAGTACTTC
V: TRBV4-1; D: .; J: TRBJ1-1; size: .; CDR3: CASSQVRQANTEAFF; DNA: TGCGCCAGCAGCCAAGTACGGCAGGCCAACACTGAAGCTTTCTTT
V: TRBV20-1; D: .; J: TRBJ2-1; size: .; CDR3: CSSQGARPYNEQFF; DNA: TGCAGTTCCCAAGGGGCTAGACCCTACAATGAGCAGTTCTTC
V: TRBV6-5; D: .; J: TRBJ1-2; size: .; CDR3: CASSYSRAGADGYTF; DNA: TGTGCCAGCAGTTACTCGAGGGCTGGGGCAGATGGCTACACCTTC
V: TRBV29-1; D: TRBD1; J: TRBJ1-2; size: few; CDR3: CSVAGGNHGYTF; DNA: TGCAGCGTTGCAGGGGGGAACCATGGCTACACCTTC
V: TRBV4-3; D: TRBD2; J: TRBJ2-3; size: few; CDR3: CASSQDKRGAITDTQYF; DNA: TGCGCCAGCAGCCAGGATAAGCGGGGGGCGATCACAGATACGCAGTATTTT
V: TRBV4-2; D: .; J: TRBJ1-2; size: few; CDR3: CASSQGRLIPGYTF; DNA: TGTGCCAGCAGCCAAGGTCGGCTGATACCGGGCTACACCTTC
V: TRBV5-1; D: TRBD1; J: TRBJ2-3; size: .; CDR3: CASSSTGQRGTDTQYF; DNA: TGCGCCAGCAGCTCGACGGGACAGCGAGGGACAGATACGCAGTATTTT
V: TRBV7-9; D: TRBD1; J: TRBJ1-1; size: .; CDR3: CASRRDRTAFF; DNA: TGTGCCAGCAGACGGGACAGAACGGCTTTCTTT
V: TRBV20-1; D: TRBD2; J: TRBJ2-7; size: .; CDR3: CSSPKTSGSYEQYF; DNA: TGCAGTTCTCCCAAGACTAGCGGCTCCTACGAGCAGTACTTC
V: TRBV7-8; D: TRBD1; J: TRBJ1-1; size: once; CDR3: CASSRSRDRGVRNTEAFF; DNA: TGTGCCAGCAGCCGGTCCCGGGACAGGGGAGTCAGGAACACTGAAGCTTTCTTT
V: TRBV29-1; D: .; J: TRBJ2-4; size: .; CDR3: CSVAQRYSASGEQYF; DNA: TGCAGCGTTGCCCAAAGGTACAGCGCCTCCGGGGAGCAGTACTTC
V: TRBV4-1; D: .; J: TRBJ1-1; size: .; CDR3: CVSSQGERLNTEAFF; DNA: TGCGTCAGCAGCCAAGGGGAGAGGTTGAACACTGAAGCTTTCTTT
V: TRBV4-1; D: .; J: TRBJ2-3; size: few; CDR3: CASSQPGRTRSTDTQYF; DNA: TGCGCCAGCAGCCAACCGGGAAGAACGAGAAGCACAGATACGCAGTATTTT
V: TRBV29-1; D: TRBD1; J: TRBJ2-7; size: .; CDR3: CSIEVTGAYEQYF; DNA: TGCAGCATTGAGGTGACAGGGGCCTACGAGCAGTACTTC
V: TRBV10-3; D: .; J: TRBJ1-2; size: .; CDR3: CAISDDGGRGYTF; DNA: TGTGCCATCAGTGATGACGGGGGCCGCGGCTACACCTTC
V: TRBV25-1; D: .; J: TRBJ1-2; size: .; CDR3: CASGGQPGGYTF; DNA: TGTGCCAGCGGCGGACAGCCGGGTGGCTACACCTTC
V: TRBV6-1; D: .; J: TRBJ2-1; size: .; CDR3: CVSSDIAWNEQFF; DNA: TGTGTCAGCAGTGACATTGCATGGAATGAGCAGTTCTTC
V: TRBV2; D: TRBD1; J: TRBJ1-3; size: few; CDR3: CASNSQGALAGNTIYF; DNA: TGTGCCAGCAATTCACAGGGGGCGTTGGCTGGAAACACCATATATTTT
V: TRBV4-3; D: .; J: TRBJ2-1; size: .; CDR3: CASSRDSLSSYNEQFF; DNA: TGCGCCAGCAGCCGAGACTCCCTGAGCTCCTACAATGAGCAGTTCTTC
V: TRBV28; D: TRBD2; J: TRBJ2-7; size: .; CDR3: CASSQSGGAYYEQYF; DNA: TGTGCCAGCAGTCAGAGCGGGGGAGCATACTACGAGCAGTACTTC
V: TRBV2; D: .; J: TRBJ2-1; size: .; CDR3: CASIPLRSTPNKQFF; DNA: TGTGCCAGCATCCCCCTACGAAGCACCCCGAATAAGCAGTTCTTC
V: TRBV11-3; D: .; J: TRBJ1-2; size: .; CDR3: CASSLGRWGGFTF; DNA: TGTGCCAGCAGCTTAGGAAGGTGGGGAGGTTTCACCTTC
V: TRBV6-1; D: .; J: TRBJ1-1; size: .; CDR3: CASSELIGGQEAFF; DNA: TGTGCCAGCAGTGAATTGATAGGTGGGCAGGAAGCTTTCTTT
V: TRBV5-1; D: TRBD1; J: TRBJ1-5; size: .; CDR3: CARNRDREEPQHF; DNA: TGCGCCCGCAATCGGGACAGGGAAGAGCCCCAGCATTTT
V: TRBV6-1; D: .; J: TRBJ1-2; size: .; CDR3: CASQDSTGRYGYTF; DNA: TGTGCCAGCCAAGACTCAACAGGGCGCTATGGCTACACCTTC